This T cell receptor (beta chain) was identified during a study of blood T cells in healthy people across ages. The CDR3 contains 18 residues. V dropped 0 bases and J dropped 3 bases, with 16 bases sitting between them. Germline V gives CDR1 SGHRS, CDR2 YFSETQ. Next came a second PCR, run for about 6 to 12 cycles, which used a sample-barcoded 5' primer along with a J-beta primer mix. A single record per CDR3 protein comes from TCRdb applying MiXCR to the 5' RACE reads. The data contain fewer than 900,000 distinct CDR3 sequences, roughly 44% of them singletons. Total RNA, at least 5 micrograms per sample, came from PBMCs.

The chain carries TRBV5-1 and TRBJ2-6; D is unclear. The source is an older woman in good health. The sequencing sample was made of blood. This chain's CDR3 is CASSLELVAPFGANVLTF. CDR3 coding DNA: TGCGCCAGCAGCTTGGAATTGGTCGCTCCTTTTGGGGCCAACGTCCTGACTTTC.